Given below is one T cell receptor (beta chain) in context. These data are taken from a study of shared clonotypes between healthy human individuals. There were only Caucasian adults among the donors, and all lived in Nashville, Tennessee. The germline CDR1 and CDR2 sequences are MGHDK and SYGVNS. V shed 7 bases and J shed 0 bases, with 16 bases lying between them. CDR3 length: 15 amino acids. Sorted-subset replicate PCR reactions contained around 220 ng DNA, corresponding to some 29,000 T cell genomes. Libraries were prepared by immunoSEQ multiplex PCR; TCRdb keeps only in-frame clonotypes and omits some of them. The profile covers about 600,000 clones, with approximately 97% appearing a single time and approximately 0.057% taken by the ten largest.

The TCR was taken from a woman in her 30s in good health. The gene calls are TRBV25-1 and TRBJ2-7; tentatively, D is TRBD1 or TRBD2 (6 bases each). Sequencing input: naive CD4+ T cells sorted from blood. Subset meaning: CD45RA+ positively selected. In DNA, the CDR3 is TGTGCCAGCACCGCGGGACACCGCACCTCCTACGAGCAGTACTTC. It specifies CASTAGHRTSYEQYF.